Included here is one T cell receptor beta chain sequence, with context. This clone was counted between two and nine times. Its antigen is not yet known. Base qualities are missing; no much larger clone stands one base away. The immunoSEQ hsTCRB v3.0 assay was used at survey level resolution for TRB variable region sequencing. A depth of roughly 40,000-50,000 T-cell genomes per sample was targeted for TRB sequencing. TRB libraries were pooled and sequenced on an Illumina MiSeq using a v3 150-cycle kit. In the source study's methods: Analysis of repertoires was carried out in R inside a reproducible Nextflow workflow spanning QC, data transformation and analysis. Custom analyses were implemented in LymphoSeq2, an R package for AIRR-Seq data exploration. After excluding several samples that yielded fewer than 5000 total TRB sequences, some 190 HIV repertoires remained for analysis. Of the roughly 190 retained HIV repertoires, almost 60 were collected before and more than 120 after ART initiation. Each repertoire was downsampled to 5000 TRB nucleotide sequences, and summary statistics were averaged across 100 downsampling iterations. The analysis kept only TRB sequences whose CDR3 regions were at least seven amino acids long. A Shannon entropy-derived clonality score and the Gini coefficient were used to measure diversity. In repertoire networks, the top 5000 CDR3 amino acid sequences were linked whenever an edit distance of one separated two sequences. For TRB CDR3 amino acid sequences, GLIPH2 was used to predict antigen specificity groups and MHC restriction. Known CMV, EBV, HIV or tissue antigen associations were flagged by matching CDR3 amino acid sequences against VDJdb and McPAS-TCR. Pre-ART, post-ART and control groups were compared with Wilcoxon signed-rank tests and Holm-Bonferroni correction. TCRdb's version of the immuneACCESS table is confined to in-frame rearrangements and falls short of the full clone set. An unresolved V gene accounts for under half of the shortfall where checked; the remainder is of unknown origin. V, J and clone size were drawn from that table, and D and trimming were deduced from the DNA. The sample contains about 20,000 clones, about three quarters of them found a single time. Of the sample, around 15% falls within the top ten clones.

This sample is part of a study of long-term antiretroviral therapy in people with HIV (dated by TCRdb to the early 2020s). Background for the entire study: Collection of the earliest samples took place about a decade ahead of the 2015 WHO recommendation for immediate ART, at a time when ART was typically delayed until CD4 counts fell. No cross-contamination during QIAcube processing turned up in test extractions that ran a monoclonal T-cell line alongside about 30 polyclonal samples. A retrospective serial study tested whether ART initiation and durable HIV suppression were associated with changes in peripheral blood TRB repertoire composition and diversity. The cohort contributed over 150 cryopreserved PBMC samples from a few dozen adults with confirmed HIV infection, collected serially over a mean of around six years (range 1-12). About 35% of the 30 participants with HIV were female.

Spanning cysteine to phenylalanine, the CDR3 consists of 15 amino acids. Solely the CDR3 DNA is kept, with 45 bases framed from the first base. V is trimmed back by 7 bases and J by 4 bases, and the junction contains 6 bases that no gene match accounts for. The germline V gene encodes CDR1 SGHKS and CDR2 YYEKEE (reference sequence). Results and caveats for the whole study, not just this receptor: Because PBMC availability was limited, only the TCR beta chain was sequenced, with no alpha chain pairing. Expanded TRB clones identified before ART initiation dominated the repertoire at all time points, although this dominance fluctuated and declined in many PLHIV after ART. CDR3 length ranges in HIV repertoires were narrower than in controls, and network structure suggested an antigen-experienced repertoire with only a slight naive shift after ART. The samples span the years 2004 to 2017, and the ART regimens used at that time may not be as effective as current regimens. Starting ART was linked to a significant rise in TRB diversity, yet even after long-term ART the diversity remained significantly lower than in transplant donor controls. Because cell numbers in pre-ART samples were limited, unsorted PBMC were profiled instead of sorted CD4+ and CD8+ T cells. Inferences about post-ART repertoire changes were limited because no data were available on ART adherence, viral resistance or therapy changes.

Participants were included only if at least one PBMC sample before ART initiation and at least two post-ART samples were available. All participants with HIV were treated in the United States of America. Cryopreserved samples of about 0.95-11 million PBMC were thawed and washed before DNA extraction. At the time of the earliest PBMC sample, participants with HIV were aged between 23 and 54 years. PBMC samples were contributed by each participant from 1-4 timepoints before ART initiation and 2-8 timepoints after ART initiation, with a median of 7 samples. For every participant, serial HIV viral load, CD4+ T-cell count, ART history and demographic data were obtained. Genomic DNA was extracted from unsorted PBMC with a Qiagen kit on a QIAcube, processed in batches of 12 samples.

Sequencing was performed on unsorted PBMCs, taken 2.9 years after starting antiretroviral therapy. The V and J genes are TRBV5-5 and TRBJ1-6, with 9 junctional bases fitting TRBD1. The sequence derives from a woman aged 25-40 years with HIV. Here is the DNA: TGTGCCAGCGGCGGCGGACAGGGGTATAATTCACCCCTCCACTTT. This translates into CASGGGQGYNSPLHF.